This T cell receptor beta chain emerged from a study of T-cell memory formation after mild COVID-19. The CDR3 loop spans 19 amino acids. Trimming took off 1 base at V and 0 bases at J, with 18 bases between the two ends. CDR1 is MGHRA, CDR2 YSYEKL, per germline. Findings and caveats of the study: Shrinking CD4+ clones were chiefly CM and EM; CD8+ ones were chiefly EMRA. Pre-infection memory harbored some responding clones, suggesting cross-reactive memory joined.

This clonotype was recorded many times. Its antigen is as yet unknown. TCRdb passed the 5' RACE reads through MiXCR, listing each CDR3 protein once. The sample consists of roughly 190,000 distinct CDR3 sequences, 8% to 11% of them appearing once. This receptor was obtained from a man between 18 and 35 years old who had mild COVID-19 (a few samples of this study predate the infection). Cell type and time point are not known. Sequences were obtained from PBMCs or a T cell subset sorted from them (not recorded which). The chain couples TRBV4-1 to TRBJ2-2; tentative D call: TRBD1 (5 bases). The CDR3 DNA reads TGCGCCAGCAGCCAAGGACGTACAGGCTACACCTCGAACACCGGGGAGCTGTTTTTT. This sequence encodes CASSQGRTGYTSNTGELFF.